Listed here is a single TCR beta chain. The antigen is unknown. Germline CDR1 reads SGHTA; CDR2 reads FQGNSA. V was pared by 9 bases and J by 2 bases, with 11 bases between. This CDR3 contains 12 residues. A multiplex PCR was run with 60 Vbeta primers and 13 Jbeta primers. Measured with immunoSEQ multiplex PCR; TCRdb has only the in-frame clones, and not every one. The repertoire holds around 150,000 clones, roughly four fifths seen once, with roughly 3% in the top ten. This sample stems from a study of cytomegalovirus exposure and HLA in healthy donors. Overall study results and limits: While the bulk of TCR sequences proved rare, some public TCRs turned up in many donors. Among TCR beta chains, those listed as cytomegalovirus-associated numbered around 180.

Sequenced: PBMCs. The chain carries TRBV7-2 and TRBJ2-7; D might be TRBD2 (6 bases). The receptor's source is a woman aged 35 to 49 in good health and CMV-seronegative. The CDR3 loop reads CASGGLAYEQYF. CDR3 coding DNA: TGTGCCAGTGGAGGGTTAGCCTACGAGCAGTACTTC.